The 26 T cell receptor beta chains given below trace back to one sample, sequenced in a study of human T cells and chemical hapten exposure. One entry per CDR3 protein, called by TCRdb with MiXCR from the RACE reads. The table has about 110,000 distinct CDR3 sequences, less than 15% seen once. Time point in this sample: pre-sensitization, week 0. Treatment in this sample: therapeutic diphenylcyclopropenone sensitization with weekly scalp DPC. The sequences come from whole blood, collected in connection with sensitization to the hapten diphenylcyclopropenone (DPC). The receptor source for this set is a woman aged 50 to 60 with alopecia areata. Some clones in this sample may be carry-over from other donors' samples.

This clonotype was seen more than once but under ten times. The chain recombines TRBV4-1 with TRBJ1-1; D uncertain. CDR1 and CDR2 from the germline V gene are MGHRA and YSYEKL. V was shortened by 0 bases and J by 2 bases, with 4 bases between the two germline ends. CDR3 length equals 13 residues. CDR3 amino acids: CASSQESNTEAFF. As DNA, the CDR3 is TGCGCCAGCAGCCAAGAATCCAACACTGAAGCTTTCTTT.

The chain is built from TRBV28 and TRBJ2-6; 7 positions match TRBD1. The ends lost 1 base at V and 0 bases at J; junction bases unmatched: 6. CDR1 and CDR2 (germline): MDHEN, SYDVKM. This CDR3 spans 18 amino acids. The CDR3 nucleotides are TGTGCCAGCAGTTTATTTGTGACAGGGACCTCTGGGGCCAACGTCCTGACTTTC. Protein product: CASSLFVTGTSGANVLTF.

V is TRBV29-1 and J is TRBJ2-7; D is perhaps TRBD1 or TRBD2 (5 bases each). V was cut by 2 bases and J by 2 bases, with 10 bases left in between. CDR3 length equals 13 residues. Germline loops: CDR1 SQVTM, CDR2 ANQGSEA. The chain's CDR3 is CSVELGTTYEQYF. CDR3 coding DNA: TGCAGCGTTGAATTGGGGACCACCTACGAGCAGTACTTC.

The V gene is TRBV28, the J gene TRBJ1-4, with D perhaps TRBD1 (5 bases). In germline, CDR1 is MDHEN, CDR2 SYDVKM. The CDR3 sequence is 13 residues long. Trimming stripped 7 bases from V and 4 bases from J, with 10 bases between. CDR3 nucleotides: TGTGCCAGCAACCAGGGTTTTAATGAAAAACTGTTTTTT. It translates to CASNQGFNEKLFF. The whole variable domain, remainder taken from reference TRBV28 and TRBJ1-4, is DVKVTQSSRYLVKRTGEKVFLECVQDMDHENMFWYRQDPGLGLRLIYFSYDVKMKEKGDIPEGYSVSREKKERFSLILESASTNQTSMYLCASNQGFNEKLFFGSGTQLSVL.

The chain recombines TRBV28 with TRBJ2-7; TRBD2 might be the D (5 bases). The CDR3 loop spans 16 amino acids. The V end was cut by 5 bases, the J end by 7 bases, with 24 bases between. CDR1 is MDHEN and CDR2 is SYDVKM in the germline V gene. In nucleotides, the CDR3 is TGTGCCAGCAGTCCCGGAGGCAGCAAGCTCGCGGGTGAGCAGTACTTC. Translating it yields CASSPGGSKLAGEQYF.

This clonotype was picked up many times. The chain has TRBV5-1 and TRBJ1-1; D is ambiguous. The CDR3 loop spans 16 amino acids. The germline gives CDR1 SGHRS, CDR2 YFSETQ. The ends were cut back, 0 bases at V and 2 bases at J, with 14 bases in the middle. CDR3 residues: CASSLASVGLNTEAFF. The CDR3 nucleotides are TGCGCCAGCAGCTTGGCCTCGGTTGGCCTAAACACTGAAGCTTTCTTT.

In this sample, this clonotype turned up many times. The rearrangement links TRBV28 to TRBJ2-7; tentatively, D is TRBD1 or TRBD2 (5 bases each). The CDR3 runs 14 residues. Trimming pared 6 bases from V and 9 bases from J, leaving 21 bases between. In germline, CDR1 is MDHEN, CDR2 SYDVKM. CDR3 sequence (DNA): TGTGCCAGCAGCCCCAGGACACCCTCGGGAAGGCAGTACTTC. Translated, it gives CASSPRTPSGRQYF.

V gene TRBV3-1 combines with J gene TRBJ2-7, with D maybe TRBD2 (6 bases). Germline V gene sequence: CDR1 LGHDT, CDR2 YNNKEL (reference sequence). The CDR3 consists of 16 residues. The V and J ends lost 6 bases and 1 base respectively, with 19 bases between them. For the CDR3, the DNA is TGTGCCAGCAGTCCCCAAGACCCGGGACTTTCCTACGAGCAGTACTTC. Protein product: CASSPQDPGLSYEQYF.

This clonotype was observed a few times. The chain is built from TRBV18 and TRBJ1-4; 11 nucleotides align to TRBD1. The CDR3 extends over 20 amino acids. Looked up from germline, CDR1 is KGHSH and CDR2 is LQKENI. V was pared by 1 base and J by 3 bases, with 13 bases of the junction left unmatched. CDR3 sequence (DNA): TGTGCCAGCTCACCACGCATCGCCGGGACAGGGGGTATGGCTAATGAAAAACTGTTTTTT. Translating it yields CASSPRIAGTGGMANEKLFF.

The CDR3 DNA reads as TGCGCCAGCGCGCAGGGCTCAGGACGGCTGAACACTGAAGCTTTCTTT. It yields the protein CASAQGSGRLNTEAFF. The chain joins TRBV5-1 to TRBJ1-1, with D tentatively TRBD1 (5 bases). Germline CDR1 SGHRS, CDR2 YFSETQ. The CDR3 consists of 16 residues. V was clipped by 7 bases and J by 0 bases, with 19 bases between them.

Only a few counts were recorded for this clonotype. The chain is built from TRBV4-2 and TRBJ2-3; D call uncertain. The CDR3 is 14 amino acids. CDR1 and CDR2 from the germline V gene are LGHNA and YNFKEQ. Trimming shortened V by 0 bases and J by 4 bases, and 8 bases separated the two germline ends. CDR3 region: CASSQEGRSDTQYF. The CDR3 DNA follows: TGTGCCAGCAGCCAAGAAGGGCGGTCAGATACGCAGTATTTT.

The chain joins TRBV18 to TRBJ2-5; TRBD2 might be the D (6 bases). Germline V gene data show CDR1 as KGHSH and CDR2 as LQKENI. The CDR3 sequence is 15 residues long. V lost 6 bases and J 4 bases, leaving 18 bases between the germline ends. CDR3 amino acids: CASSPEPRRGETQYF. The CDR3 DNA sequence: TGTGCCAGCTCGCCGGAACCGAGGAGGGGAGAGACCCAGTACTTC.

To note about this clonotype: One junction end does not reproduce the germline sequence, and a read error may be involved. The CDR3, as DNA: TGCAGTGCCAGAGACGGGCTAGCGGGAGGGCTGGAGCAGTTCTTC. Translated: CSARDGLAGGLEQFF. V is TRBV20-1 and J is TRBJ2-1; the match to TRBD2 covers 12 bases. The germline gives CDR1 DFQATT, CDR2 SNEGSKA (reference sequence). This CDR3 spans 15 amino acids.

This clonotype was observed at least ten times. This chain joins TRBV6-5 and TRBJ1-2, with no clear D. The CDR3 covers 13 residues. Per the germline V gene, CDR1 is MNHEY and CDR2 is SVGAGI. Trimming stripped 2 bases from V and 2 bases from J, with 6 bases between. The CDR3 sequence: CASSYVRNYGYTF. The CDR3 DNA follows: TGTGCCAGCAGTTACGTGCGGAACTATGGCTACACCTTC.

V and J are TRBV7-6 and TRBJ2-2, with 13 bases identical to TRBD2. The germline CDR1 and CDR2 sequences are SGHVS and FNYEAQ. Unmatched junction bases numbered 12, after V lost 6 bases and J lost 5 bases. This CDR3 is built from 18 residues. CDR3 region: CASSPQPGTSGKTGELFF. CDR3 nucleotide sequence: TGTGCCAGCAGTCCTCAGCCCGGGACTAGCGGGAAGACCGGGGAGCTGTTTTTT.

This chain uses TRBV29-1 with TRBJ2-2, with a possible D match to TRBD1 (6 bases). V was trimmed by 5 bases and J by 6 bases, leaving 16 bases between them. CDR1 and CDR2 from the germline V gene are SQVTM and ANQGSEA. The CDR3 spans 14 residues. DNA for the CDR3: TGCAGCGTTTTATGGTCAGGGGTCTCCGGGGAGCTGTTTTTT. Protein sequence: CSVLWSGVSGELFF.

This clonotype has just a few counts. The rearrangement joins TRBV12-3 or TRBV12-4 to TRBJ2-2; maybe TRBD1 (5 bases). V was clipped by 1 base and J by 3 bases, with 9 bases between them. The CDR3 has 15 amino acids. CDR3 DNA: TGTGCCAGCAGTTTAGGCCAGGGTCACACCGGGGAGCTGTTTTTT. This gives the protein CASSLGQGHTGELFF.

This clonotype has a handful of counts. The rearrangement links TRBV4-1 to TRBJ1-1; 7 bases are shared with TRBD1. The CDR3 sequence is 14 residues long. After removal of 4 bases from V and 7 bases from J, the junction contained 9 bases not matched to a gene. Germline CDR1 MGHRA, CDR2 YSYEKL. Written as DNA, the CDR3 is TGCGCCAGCAGCCTCGCACAGGGGTCTTATGAAGCTTTCTTT. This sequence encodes CASSLAQGSYEAFF.

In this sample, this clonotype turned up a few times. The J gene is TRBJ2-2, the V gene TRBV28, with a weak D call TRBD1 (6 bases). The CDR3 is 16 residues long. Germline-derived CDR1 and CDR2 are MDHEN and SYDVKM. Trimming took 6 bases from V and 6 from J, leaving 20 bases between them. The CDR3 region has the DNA TGTGCCAGCAGGACAACTAGGAAGGGGGTCGCCGGGGAGCTGTTTTTT. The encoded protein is CASRTTRKGVAGELFF.

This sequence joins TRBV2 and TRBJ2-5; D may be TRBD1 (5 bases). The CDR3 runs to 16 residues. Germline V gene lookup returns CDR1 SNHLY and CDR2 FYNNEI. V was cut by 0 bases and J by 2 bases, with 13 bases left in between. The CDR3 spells CASSEAQETAQETQYF. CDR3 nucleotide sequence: TGTGCCAGCAGTGAAGCGCAGGAGACAGCACAAGAGACCCAGTACTTC.

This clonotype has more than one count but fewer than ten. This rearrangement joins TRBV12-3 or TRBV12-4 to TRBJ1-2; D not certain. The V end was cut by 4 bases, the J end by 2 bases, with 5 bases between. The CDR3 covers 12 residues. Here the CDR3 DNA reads TGTGCCAGCAGTTCGAGAAACTATGGCTACACCTTC. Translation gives CASSSRNYGYTF.

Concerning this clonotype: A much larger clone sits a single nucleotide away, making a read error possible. For the CDR3, the DNA is TGTGCCAGCAGTGAACCCGGGACACCGAACACTGAAGCTTTCTTT. Translating gives CASSEPGTPNTEAFF. The chain couples TRBV2 to TRBJ1-1, with D perhaps TRBD1 (6 bases). Trimming left V 2 bases short and J 1 base short, with 11 bases between. CDR3 length: 15 amino acids. In germline, CDR1 is SNHLY, CDR2 FYNNEI.

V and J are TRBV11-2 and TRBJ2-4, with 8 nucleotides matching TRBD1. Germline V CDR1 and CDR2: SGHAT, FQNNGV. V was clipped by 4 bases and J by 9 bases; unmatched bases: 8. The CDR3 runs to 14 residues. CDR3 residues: CASSYSGGLGIQYF. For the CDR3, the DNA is TGTGCCAGCAGCTACTCAGGGGGCTTGGGCATTCAGTACTTC.

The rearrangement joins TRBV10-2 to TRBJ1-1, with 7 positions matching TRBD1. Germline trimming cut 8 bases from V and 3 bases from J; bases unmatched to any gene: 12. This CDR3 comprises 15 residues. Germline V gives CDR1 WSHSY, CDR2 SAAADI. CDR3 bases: TGCGCCAGCTCCCTACCGCCAGGGGGACACACTGAAGCTTTCTTT. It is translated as CASSLPPGGHTEAFF.

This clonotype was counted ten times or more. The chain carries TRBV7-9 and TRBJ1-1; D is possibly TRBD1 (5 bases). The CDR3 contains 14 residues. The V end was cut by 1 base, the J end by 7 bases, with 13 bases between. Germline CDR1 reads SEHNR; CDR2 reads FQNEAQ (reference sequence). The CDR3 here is CASSLDGTRSEAFF. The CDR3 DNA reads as TGTGCCAGCAGCTTAGATGGGACCCGAAGTGAAGCTTTCTTT.

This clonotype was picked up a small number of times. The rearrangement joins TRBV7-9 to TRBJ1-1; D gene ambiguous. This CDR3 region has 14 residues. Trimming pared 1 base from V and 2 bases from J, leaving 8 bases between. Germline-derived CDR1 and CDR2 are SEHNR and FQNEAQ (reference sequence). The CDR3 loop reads CASSLVSVNTEAFF. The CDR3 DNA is TGTGCCAGCAGCTTAGTTTCGGTCAACACTGAAGCTTTCTTT.